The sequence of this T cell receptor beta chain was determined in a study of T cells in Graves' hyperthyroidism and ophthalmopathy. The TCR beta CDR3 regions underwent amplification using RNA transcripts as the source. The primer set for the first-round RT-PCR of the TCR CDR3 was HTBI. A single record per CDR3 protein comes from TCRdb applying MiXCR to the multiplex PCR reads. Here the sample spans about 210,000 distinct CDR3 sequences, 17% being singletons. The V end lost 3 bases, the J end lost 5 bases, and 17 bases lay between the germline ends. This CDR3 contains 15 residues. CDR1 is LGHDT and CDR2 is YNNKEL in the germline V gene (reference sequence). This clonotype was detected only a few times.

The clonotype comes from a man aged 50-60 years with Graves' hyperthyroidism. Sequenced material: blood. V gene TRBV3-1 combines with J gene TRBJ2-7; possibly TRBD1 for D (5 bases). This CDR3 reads CASSQSSRGSDEQYF. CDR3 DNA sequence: TGTGCCAGCAGCCAGTCTTCAAGGGGCAGCGACGAGCAGTACTTC.